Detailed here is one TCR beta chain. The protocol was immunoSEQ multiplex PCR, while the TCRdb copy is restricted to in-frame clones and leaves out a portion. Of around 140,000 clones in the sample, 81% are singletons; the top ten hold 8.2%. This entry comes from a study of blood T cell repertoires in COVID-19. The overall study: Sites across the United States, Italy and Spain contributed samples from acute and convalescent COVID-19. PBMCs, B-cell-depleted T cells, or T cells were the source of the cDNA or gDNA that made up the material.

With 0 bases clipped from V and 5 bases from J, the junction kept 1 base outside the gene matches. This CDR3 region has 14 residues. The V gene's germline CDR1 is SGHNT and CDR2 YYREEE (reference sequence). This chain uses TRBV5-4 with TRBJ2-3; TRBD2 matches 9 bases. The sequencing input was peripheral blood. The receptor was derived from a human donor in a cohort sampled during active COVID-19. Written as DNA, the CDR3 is TGTGCCAGCAGCTTGGAACTAGCGGGAGATACGCAGTATTTT. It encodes CASSLELAGDTQYF.